These 5 T cell receptor beta chains share one sample of origin, sequenced in a study of OX40 agonist ivuxolimab in advanced cancers. Libraries were prepared by immunoSEQ multiplex PCR; TCRdb keeps only in-frame clonotypes and omits some of them. The profile shows 60,000 or so clones, 88% of them singletons. The specimen comprised CD4+ or CD8+ T cells sorted from blood, sampled in a trial of the OX40 agonist ivuxolimab. The receptors derive from an adult with an advanced solid tumor such as melanoma, head and neck, liver or kidney cancer.

This CDR3 is CASSYGASPPQYF. CDR3 DNA: TGTGCCAGCAGTTACGGAGCGTCCCCACCCCAGTACTTC. V is TRBV6-5 and J is TRBJ2-5; no firm D call. CDR3 length: 13 residues. Germline V lookup: CDR1 MNHEY, CDR2 SVGAGI. V lost 2 bases, J lost 9 bases, and 13 bases lay in between.

V usage is TRBV13 and J usage is TRBJ2-1, with a tentative D call TRBD2 (5 bases). V lost 1 base and J lost 4, with 11 bases in between. The germline CDR1 and CDR2 sequences are PRHDT and FYEKMQ (reference sequence). The CDR3 has 15 amino acids. The CDR3, as DNA: TGTGCCAGCAGCTTAGAATCGGGGAAGTACAATGAGCAGTTCTTC. Residues: CASSLESGKYNEQFF.

The count of this clone is one. This chain connects TRBV7-9 to TRBJ2-2, with TRBD2 matching 7 bases. The V gene's germline CDR1 is SEHNR and CDR2 FQNEAQ (reference sequence). CDR3 length: 15 residues. V shed 6 bases and J 4 bases; nucleotides not matched to a gene: 8. The CDR3 loop is CASRGGEAPTGELFF. DNA of the CDR3: TGTGCCAGCAGGGGGGGGGAGGCCCCCACCGGGGAGCTGTTTTTT. The whole variable domain, remainder taken from reference TRBV7-9 and TRBJ2-2, is DTGVSQNPRHKITKRGQNVTFRCDPISEHNRLYWYRQTLGQGPEFLTYFQNEAQLEKSRLLSDRFSAERPKGSFSTLEIQRTEQGDSAMYLCASRGGEAPTGELFFGEGSRLTVL.

This sequence joins TRBV10-3 and TRBJ2-7; D may match TRBD1 or TRBD2 (5 bases each). Per the germline V gene, CDR1 is ENHRY and CDR2 is SYGVKD. The CDR3 covers 15 residues. The germline V and J ends were trimmed by 6 bases and 1 base, with 16 bases remaining between them. This CDR3 is CAIRRSPWGSYEQYF. Written as DNA, the CDR3 is TGTGCCATCAGAAGGTCGCCCTGGGGGTCCTACGAGCAGTACTTC.

V usage is TRBV5-6 and J usage is TRBJ2-1; no clear D gene. Trimming took 4 bases from V and 5 from J, leaving 13 bases between them. Per germline, CDR1 SGHDT and CDR2 YYEEEE. The CDR3 has 14 amino acids. CDR3 sequence (DNA): TGTGCCAGCAGCAGTGCCCCCGGCGACAATGAGCAGTTCTTC. Protein product: CASSSAPGDNEQFF.